Listed below are T cell receptor beta chains from one sample, sequenced in a study of blood T cell repertoires in COVID-19. Profiled with immunoSEQ multiplex PCR; TCRdb holds only in-frame clones, not every one. The sample comprises 200,000 to 250,000 clones, under 90% of which are singletons, and more than 5.5% rests with the top ten. Sample: peripheral blood. These receptors originate from a man aged 55-75 years who had recovered from COVID-19. The CDR3 runs from the conserved cysteine through the conserved F or W. A D gene is named only where the DNA matches it firmly. Only some rows state a clone size, as once, few, many or a class for expanded clones.

size | J | D | V | DNA | CDR3
- | TRBJ1-2 | TRBD1 | TRBV6-1 | TGTGCCAGCAGTAAAGCAATAAGACAGGGGTCTTACTATGGCTACACCTTC | CASSKAIRQGSYYGYTF
- | TRBJ2-7 | - | TRBV18 | TGTGCCAGCTCACCTCTGATATCGGACATAGCCTACGAGCAGTACTTC | CASSPLISDIAYEQYF
once | TRBJ2-5 | TRBD1 | TRBV6-5 | TGTGCCAGCAGGAGACAGGGGGCCCGGGAGACCCAGTACTTC | CASRRQGARETQYF
- | TRBJ2-7 | TRBD2 | TRBV27 | TGTGCCAGCACCTTACTGGGAGGGCCCACCTACGAGCAGTACTTC | CASTLLGGPTYEQYF
- | TRBJ2-1 | TRBD2 | TRBV27 | TGTGCCAGCAGACTGTTACTAGCGGGGGGTCATGAGCAGTTCTTC | CASRLLLAGGHEQFF
- | TRBJ2-1 | TRBD1 | TRBV11-1 | TGTGCCAGCAGCTTGGACAGGGGTGATGAGCAGTTCTTC | CASSLDRGDEQFF
- | TRBJ2-7 | - | TRBV5-5 | TGTGCCAGCAGCCGCCCGGCGGGTGCCTACGAGCAGTACTTC | CASSRPAGAYEQYF
- | TRBJ1-4 | TRBD1 | TRBV2 | TGTGCCAGCAGGACAGGGGGCGAGGAAAAACTGTTTTTT | CASRTGGEEKLFF
- | TRBJ2-3 | - | TRBV9 | TGTGCCAGCAGCGTAGCCGGGTCGGATACGCAGTATTTT | CASSVAGSDTQYF
- | TRBJ1-1 | - | TRBV6-5 | TGTGCCAGCAGTTCTCCGGGACAGAACACTGAAGCTTTCTTT | CASSSPGQNTEAFF
- | TRBJ2-1 | - | TRBV5-1 | TGCGCCAGCAGCTGGCCCTACAGCTCCTACAATGAGCAGTTCTTC | CASSWPYSSYNEQFF
- | TRBJ2-1 | TRBD2 | TRBV6-1 | TGTGCCAGCAGTGCGCATTTTCGGACTAGCGCTTACTACAATGAGCAGTTCTTC | CASSAHFRTSAYYNEQFF
- | TRBJ2-7 | - | TRBV7-2 | TGTGCCAGCAGCTTACTAGAGCACCGGCGAGAGCAGTACTTC | CASSLLEHRREQYF
- | TRBJ2-3 | TRBD2 | TRBV29-1 | TGCAGCGTTGCTCTAGCGGGGGGTCCAGATACGCAGTATTTT | CSVALAGGPDTQYF
- | TRBJ2-5 | TRBD2 | TRBV3-1/TRBV3-2 | TGTGCCAGCAGCCCCGGACTAGCGGGGGGCCAAGAGACCCAGTACTTC | CASSPGLAGGQETQYF
few | TRBJ2-1 | - | TRBV6-5 | TGTGCCAGCAGTCCAGGGTATGAGCAGTTCTTC | CASSPGYEQFF
- | TRBJ2-5 | TRBD2 | TRBV9 | TGTGCCAGCAGCGACGGACTAGCGCTGGAGACCCAGTACTTC | CASSDGLALETQYF
- | TRBJ1-2 | - | TRBV6-5 | TGTGCCAGCAGTTACGGAGGGACTACTAACTATGGCTACACCTTC | CASSYGGTTNYGYTF
- | TRBJ2-3 | TRBD1 | TRBV29-1 | TGCAGCGTTGGGGATGACAGGGGGGTCACAGATACGCAGTATTTT | CSVGDDRGVTDTQYF
- | TRBJ2-5 | - | TRBV5-8 | TGTGCCAGCACCCTTACCTGGACAGTTCAAGAGACCCAGTACTTC | CASTLTWTVQETQYF
- | TRBJ2-3 | TRBD2 | TRBV10-3 | TGTGCCATCAGTGACCTAAGACTAGCGGGGGGTGGAGATACGCAGTATTTT | CAISDLRLAGGGDTQYF
- | TRBJ1-1 | TRBD1 | TRBV19 | TGTGCCAGTTCCGAGACAGGGACCACTGAAGCTTTCTTT | CASSETGTTEAFF
- | TRBJ2-5 | TRBD1 | TRBV9 | TGTGCCAGCAGCTTCGGACAGGTCCACTCAGAGACCCAGTACTTC | CASSFGQVHSETQYF
- | TRBJ2-7 | - | TRBV11-2 | TGTGCCAGCAGCTTAACGTCGGGAATTGACGAGCAGTACTTC | CASSLTSGIDEQYF
- | TRBJ1-5 | - | TRBV5-6 | TGTGCCAGCAGCTTGGCTCAGAATCAGCCCCAGCATTTT | CASSLAQNQPQHF
- | TRBJ1-4 | - | TRBV30 | TGTGCCTGGAGCCAGGGTAAAACTAATGAAAAACTGTTTTTT | CAWSQGKTNEKLFF
once | TRBJ1-4 | - | TRBV4-1 | TGCGCCAGCAGCCAAGAGGGGGGGGGACCTGAAAAACTGTTTTTT | CASSQEGGGPEKLFF
- | TRBJ2-6 | - | TRBV6-1 | TGTGCCAGCAGTCTGGCCTCTGGGGCCAACGTCCTGACTTTC | CASSLASGANVLTF
- | TRBJ1-5 | TRBD1 | TRBV30 | TGTGCCTGGGAACAGGGGGCAGGTCAGCCCCAGCATTTT | CAWEQGAGQPQHF
- | TRBJ1-2 | TRBD1 | TRBV5-1 | TGCGCCAGCAACCCTTCCGGACAGGGGGCCTATGGCTACACCTTC | CASNPSGQGAYGYTF
- | TRBJ1-6 | - | TRBV2 | TGTGCCAGCAGTGTGGCGGGGGCTGCTTCACCCCTCCACTTT | CASSVAGAASPLHF
- | TRBJ2-3 | - | TRBV28 | TGTGCCAGCAGTTCGGGTCGCACAGATACGCAGTATTTT | CASSSGRTDTQYF
- | TRBJ2-7 | - | TRBV15 | TGTGCCACCAGCAGTGGGGACTCGAGCTCCTACGAGCAGTACTTC | CATSSGDSSSYEQYF
- | TRBJ2-7 | TRBD2 | TRBV29-1 | TGCAGCGCCGGGACTAGCCCCTACGAGCAGTACTTC | CSAGTSPYEQYF
- | TRBJ2-2 | - | TRBV5-4 | TGTGCCAGCAGCTTGGCCAGGGCCTACTACACCGGGGAGCTGTTTTTT | CASSLARAYYTGELFF
- | TRBJ2-5 | TRBD2 | TRBV27 | TGTGCCAGCAGTTTAGGGCGGGAGTATCCCCAAGAGACCCAGTACTTC | CASSLGREYPQETQYF
- | TRBJ2-2 | TRBD2 | TRBV2 | TGTGCCAGCAGCGCTAGCGGGATCGGCACCGGGGAGCTGTTTTTT | CASSASGIGTGELFF
- | TRBJ2-2 | TRBD1 | TRBV9 | TGTGCCAGCAGCGTAGAAGGGGGCCGTACCGGGGAGCTGTTTTTT | CASSVEGGRTGELFF
- | TRBJ1-5 | - | TRBV5-8 | TGTGCCAGCAGCCCCCTGGGGCAATACTTGGGGCAGCCCCAGCATTTT | CASSPLGQYLGQPQHF
- | TRBJ2-3 | TRBD2 | TRBV5-4 | TGTGCCAGCAGCTTAAAGACTAGCGGGGGGGCATCAGATACGCAGTATTTT | CASSLKTSGGASDTQYF
- | TRBJ1-2 | TRBD1 | TRBV7-2 | TGTGCCAGCAGCCCGGGACAGAGCTATGGCTACACCTTC | CASSPGQSYGYTF
- | TRBJ2-7 | TRBD2 | TRBV3-1/TRBV3-2 | TGTGCCAGCAGCCAGGCCCCACTAGCGGGAACCCACGAGCAGTACTTC | CASSQAPLAGTHEQYF
- | TRBJ1-4 | TRBD1 | TRBV14 | TGTGCCAGCAGCATACTACAGGGGGCCGGGGAAAAACTGTTTTTT | CASSILQGAGEKLFF
once | TRBJ1-3 | - | TRBV6-5 | TGTGCCAGCAATTTACAGGGTGGAACTGGAAACACCATATATTTT | CASNLQGGTGNTIYF
- | TRBJ1-5 | - | TRBV5-5 | TGTGCCAGCAGCTTGGACGTGGGCGGCAATCAGCCCCAGCATTTT | CASSLDVGGNQPQHF
- | TRBJ2-2 | TRBD2 | TRBV28 | TGTGCCAGCAGTCGCCCCCTTTTTTCTAGCGGAGTGAACACCGGGGAGCTGTTTTTT | CASSRPLFSSGVNTGELFF
- | TRBJ2-5 | TRBD2 | TRBV19 | TGTGCCAGTAGCGCCAGCGGACTAGCAACGAGGAGGGAGACCCAGTACTTC | CASSASGLATRRETQYF